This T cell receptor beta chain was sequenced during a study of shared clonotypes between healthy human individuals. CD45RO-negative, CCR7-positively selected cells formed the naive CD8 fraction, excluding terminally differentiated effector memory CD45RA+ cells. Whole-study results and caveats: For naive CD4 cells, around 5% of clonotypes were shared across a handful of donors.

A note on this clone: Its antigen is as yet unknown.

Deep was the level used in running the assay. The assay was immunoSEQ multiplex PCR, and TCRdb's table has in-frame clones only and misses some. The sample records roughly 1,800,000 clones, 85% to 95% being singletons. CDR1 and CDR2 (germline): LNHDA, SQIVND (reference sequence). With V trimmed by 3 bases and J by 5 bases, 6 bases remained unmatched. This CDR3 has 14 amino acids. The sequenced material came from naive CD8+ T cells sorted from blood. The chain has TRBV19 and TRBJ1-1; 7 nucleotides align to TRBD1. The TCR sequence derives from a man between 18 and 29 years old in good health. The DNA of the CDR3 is TGTGCCAGTAGTATGGCAGGGGGGAGAACTGAAGCTTTCTTT. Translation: CASSMAGGRTEAFF.